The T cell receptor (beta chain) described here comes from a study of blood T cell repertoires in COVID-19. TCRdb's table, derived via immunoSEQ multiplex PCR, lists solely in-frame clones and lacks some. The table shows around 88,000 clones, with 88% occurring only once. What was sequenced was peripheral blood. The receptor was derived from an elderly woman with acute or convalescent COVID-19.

The CDR3 is CASSEDRSYEQYF. Here the CDR3 DNA reads TGTGCCAGCAGTGAGGACAGGAGTTACGAGCAGTACTTC. The rearrangement uses TRBV25-1 and TRBJ2-7; 7 bases line up with TRBD1. Germline CDR1 MGHDK, CDR2 SYGVNS. The V gene end was trimmed by 3 bases and the J gene end by 4 bases; junction bases not matched to a gene: 3. The length of the CDR3 is 13 residues.